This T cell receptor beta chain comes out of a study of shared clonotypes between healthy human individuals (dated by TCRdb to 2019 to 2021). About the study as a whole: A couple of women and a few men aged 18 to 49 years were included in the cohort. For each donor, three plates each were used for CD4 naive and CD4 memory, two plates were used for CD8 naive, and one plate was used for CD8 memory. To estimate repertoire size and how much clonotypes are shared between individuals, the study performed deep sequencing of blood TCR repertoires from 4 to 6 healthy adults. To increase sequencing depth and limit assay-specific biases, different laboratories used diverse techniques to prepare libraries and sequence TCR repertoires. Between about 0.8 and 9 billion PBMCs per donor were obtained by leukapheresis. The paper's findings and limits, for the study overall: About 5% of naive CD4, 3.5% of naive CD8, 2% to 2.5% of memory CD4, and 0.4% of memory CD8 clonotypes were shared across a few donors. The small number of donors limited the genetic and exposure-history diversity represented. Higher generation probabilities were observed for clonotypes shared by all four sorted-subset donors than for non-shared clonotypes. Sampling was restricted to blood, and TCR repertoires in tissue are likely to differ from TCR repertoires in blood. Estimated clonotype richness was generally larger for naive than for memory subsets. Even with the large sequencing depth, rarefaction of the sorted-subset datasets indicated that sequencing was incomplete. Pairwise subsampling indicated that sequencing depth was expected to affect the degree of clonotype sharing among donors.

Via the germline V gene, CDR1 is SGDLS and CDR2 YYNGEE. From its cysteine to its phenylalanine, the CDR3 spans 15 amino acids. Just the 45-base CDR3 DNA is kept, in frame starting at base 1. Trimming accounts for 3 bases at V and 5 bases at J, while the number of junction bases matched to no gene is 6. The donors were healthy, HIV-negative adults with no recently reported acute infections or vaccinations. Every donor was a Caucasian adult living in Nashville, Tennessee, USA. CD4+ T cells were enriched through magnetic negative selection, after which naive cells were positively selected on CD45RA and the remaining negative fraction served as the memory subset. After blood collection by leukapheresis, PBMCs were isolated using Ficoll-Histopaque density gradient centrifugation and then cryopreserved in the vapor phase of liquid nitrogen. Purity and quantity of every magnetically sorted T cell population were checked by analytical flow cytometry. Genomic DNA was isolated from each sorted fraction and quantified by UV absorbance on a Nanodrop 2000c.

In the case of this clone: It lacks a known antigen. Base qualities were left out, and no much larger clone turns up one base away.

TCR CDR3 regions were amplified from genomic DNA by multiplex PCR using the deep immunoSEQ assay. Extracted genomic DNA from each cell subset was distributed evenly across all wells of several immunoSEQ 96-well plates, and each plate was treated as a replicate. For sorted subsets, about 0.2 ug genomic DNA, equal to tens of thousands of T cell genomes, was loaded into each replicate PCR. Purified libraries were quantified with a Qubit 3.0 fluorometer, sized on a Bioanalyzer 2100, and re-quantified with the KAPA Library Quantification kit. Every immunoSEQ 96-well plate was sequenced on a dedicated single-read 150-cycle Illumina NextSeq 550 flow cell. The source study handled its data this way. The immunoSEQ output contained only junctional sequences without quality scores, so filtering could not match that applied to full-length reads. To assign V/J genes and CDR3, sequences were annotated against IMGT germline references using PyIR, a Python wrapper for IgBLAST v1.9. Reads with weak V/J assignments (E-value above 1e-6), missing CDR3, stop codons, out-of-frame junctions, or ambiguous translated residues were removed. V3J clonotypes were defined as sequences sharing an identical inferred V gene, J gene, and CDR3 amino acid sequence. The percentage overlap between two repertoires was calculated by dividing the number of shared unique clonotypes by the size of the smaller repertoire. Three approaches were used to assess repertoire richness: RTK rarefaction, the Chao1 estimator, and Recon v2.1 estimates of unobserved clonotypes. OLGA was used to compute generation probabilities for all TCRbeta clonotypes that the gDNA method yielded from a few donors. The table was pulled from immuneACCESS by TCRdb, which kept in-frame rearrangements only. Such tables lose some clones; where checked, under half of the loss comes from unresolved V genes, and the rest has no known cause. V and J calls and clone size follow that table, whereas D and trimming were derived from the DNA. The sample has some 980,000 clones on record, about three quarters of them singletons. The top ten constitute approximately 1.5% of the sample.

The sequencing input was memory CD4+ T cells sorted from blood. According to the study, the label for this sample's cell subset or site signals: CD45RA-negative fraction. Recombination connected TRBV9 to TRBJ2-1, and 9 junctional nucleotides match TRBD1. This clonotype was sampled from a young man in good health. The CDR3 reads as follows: CASSATGTGNNEQFF. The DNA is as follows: TGTGCCAGCAGCGCTACCGGGACAGGGAACAATGAGCAGTTCTTC.